These 30 T cell receptor beta chains originate from one sample sequenced in a study of OX40 agonist ivuxolimab in advanced cancers. TCRdb's table, derived via immunoSEQ multiplex PCR, lists solely in-frame clones and lacks some. The sample contains 50,000 or so clones, approximately 88% of which appear only once. The source material was CD4+ or CD8+ T cells sorted from blood, sampled in a trial of the OX40 agonist ivuxolimab. These receptors were taken from an adult with an advanced solid tumor such as melanoma, head and neck, liver or kidney cancer.

J is TRBJ1-5 and V is TRBV6-6, with D tentatively TRBD1 (5 bases). The CDR3 sequence is 14 residues long. V shed 4 bases and J shed 5 bases, with 12 bases lying between them. CDR1 is MNHNY, CDR2 SVGAGI, per germline (reference sequence). CDR3 residues: CASSWGSGDQPQHF. CDR3 in DNA: TGTGCCAGCAGTTGGGGGAGCGGGGATCAGCCCCAGCATTTT.

The chain is built from TRBV6-6 and TRBJ2-1; D not resolved. Trimming shortened V by 6 bases and J by 4 bases, and 16 bases separated the two germline ends. Germline loops: CDR1 MNHNY, CDR2 SVGAGI (reference sequence). This CDR3 spans 15 amino acids. CDR3 residues: CASRYRNLGYNEQFF. CDR3 in DNA: TGTGCCAGCAGATATCGGAATCTTGGATACAATGAGCAGTTCTTC.

The chain recombines TRBV7-3 with TRBJ2-2; 16 bases map to TRBD2. The V gene's germline CDR1 is SGHTA and CDR2 FQGTGA. Germline trimming cut 5 bases from V and 6 bases from J; bases unmatched to any gene: 3. CDR3 length equals 16 residues. DNA for the CDR3: TGTGCCAGCAGCCTGGGACTAGCGGGAGGGCCCGGGGAGCTGTTTTTT. Protein sequence: CASSLGLAGGPGELFF.

This clone appeared once. The V call is TRBV18, the J call TRBJ1-2; the D gene is possibly TRBD1 (5 bases). The CDR3 is 15 amino acids. V lost 5 bases, J lost 4 bases, and 17 bases lay in between. Germline assignment: CDR1 KGHSH and CDR2 LQKENI. The CDR3 region is CASSTKGRGTYGYTF. Written as DNA, the CDR3 is TGTGCCAGCTCAACAAAAGGACGGGGCACCTATGGCTACACCTTC.

V usage is TRBV6-5 and J usage is TRBJ2-7; D is uncertain. With 5 bases removed from V and 0 bases from J, the gap between germline ends came to 14 bases. Germline CDR1 MNHEY, CDR2 SVGAGI. The CDR3 totals 15 residues. The CDR3 coding sequence is TGTGCCAGCAGTCCCCGGACGACGAGCTCCTACGAGCAGTACTTC. Amino acids: CASSPRTTSSYEQYF.

The chain combines TRBV18 with TRBJ2-6; 10 positions agree with TRBD2. CDR1 and CDR2 from the germline V gene are KGHSH and LQKENI. The V gene end was trimmed by 3 bases and the J gene end by 2 bases; junction bases not matched to a gene: 7. The CDR3 runs 18 residues. The CDR3 loop is CASSPKREGSPGANVLTF. The CDR3 DNA sequence: TGTGCCAGCTCACCTAAGCGGGAGGGAAGTCCTGGGGCCAACGTCCTGACTTTC.

This chain uses TRBV18 with TRBJ2-7; D possibly uses TRBD1 or TRBD2 (6 bases each). V lost 0 bases, J lost 3 bases, and 15 bases lay in between. The length of the CDR3 is 16 residues. Germline V gene lookup returns CDR1 KGHSH and CDR2 LQKENI. The DNA for the CDR3 is TGTGCCAGCTCACCACCGCGGGACATAGAATTCTACGAGCAGTACTTC. As protein: CASSPPRDIEFYEQYF. The variable domain in full, with the rest retrieved from reference TRBV18 and TRBJ2-7, is NAGVMQNPRHLVRRRGQEARLRCSPMKGHSHVYWYRQLPEEGLKFMVYLQKENIIDESGMPKERFSAEFPKEGPSILRIQQVVRGDSAAYFCASSPPRDIEFYEQYFGPGTRLTVT.

The chain combines TRBV5-6 with TRBJ1-1; maybe TRBD1 (5 bases). The CDR3 runs 13 residues. The V gene's germline CDR1 is SGHDT and CDR2 YYEEEE. V gave up 3 bases and J gave up 10 bases, with 16 bases separating them. The CDR3 bases are TGTGCCAGCAGCTCACAGGTCTTTAGGGGAGCTTTCTTT. It specifies CASSSQVFRGAFF. The variable domain in full, with the rest retrieved from reference TRBV5-6 and TRBJ1-1, is DAGVTQSPTHLIKTRGQQVTLRCSPKSGHDTVSWYQQALGQGPQFIFQYYEEEERQRGNFPDRFSGHQFPNYSSELNVNALLLGDSALYLCASSSQVFRGAFFGQGTRLTVV.

The rearrangement joins TRBV28 to TRBJ2-3; the match to TRBD2 covers 7 bases. V lost 2 bases to trimming and J lost 2 bases; unmatched junction nucleotides: 1. The CDR3 is made up of 14 amino acids. Per the germline V gene, CDR1 is MDHEN and CDR2 is SYDVKM. CDR3 amino acids: CASSLGGVTDTQYF. CDR3 DNA: TGTGCCAGCAGTTTAGGGGGGGTCACAGATACGCAGTATTTT.

The count of this clone is one. The chain carries TRBV2 and TRBJ1-1; 8 bases are shared with TRBD1. The CDR3 is 12 amino acids. Looked up from germline, CDR1 is SNHLY and CDR2 is FYNNEI. With V trimmed by 11 bases and J by 6 bases, 8 bases remained unmatched. The CDR3 loop reads CASCDRGAEAFF. The CDR3 region has the DNA TGTGCCTCTTGTGACAGGGGCGCTGAAGCTTTCTTT. Complete variable domain (other parts from reference TRBV2 and TRBJ1-1): EPEVTQTPSHQVTQMGQEVILRCVPISNHLYFYWYRQILGQKVEFLVSFYNNEISEKSEIFDDQFSVERPDGSNFTLKIRSTKLEDSAMYFCASCDRGAEAFFGQGTRLTVV.

The genes are TRBV28 and TRBJ1-3; no clear D. Germline values: CDR1 MDHEN, CDR2 SYDVKM. V lost 2 bases and J lost 3, with 8 bases in between. This CDR3 is 14 amino acids long. The CDR3 reads CASSLDSIGNTIYF. In DNA form, the CDR3 reads TGTGCCAGCAGTTTAGACTCTATTGGAAACACCATATATTTT.

This clone has a handful of counts. This chain uses TRBV4-1 with TRBJ1-1, with D possibly TRBD1 on 5 matching bases. Looked up from germline, CDR1 is MGHRA and CDR2 is YSYEKL. Trimming left V 0 bases short and J 4 bases short, with 12 bases between. The CDR3 is 15 residues long. CDR3 sequence (DNA): TGCGCCAGCAGCCAAGATCTCGGGGGGGGCACTGAAGCTTTCTTT. This gives the protein CASSQDLGGGTEAFF.

The chain recombines TRBV21-1 with TRBJ1-1; TRBD1 was called by the table and not checked on the DNA. TRBV21-1 is assigned pseudogene status. The length of the CDR3 is 13 residues. The CDR3 spells CASSKQGWTEAFF. The DNA for the CDR3 is TGTGCCAGCAGCAAACAGGGTTGGACTGAAGCTTTCTTT.

The genes are TRBV4-2 and TRBJ2-1, with 12 positions matching TRBD2. The CDR3 has 16 residues. The ends lost 4 bases at V and 7 bases at J; junction bases unmatched: 8. Germline CDR1 and CDR2: LGHNA and YNFKEQ. CDR3 residues: CASSPLIGLAGNEQFF. The CDR3, as DNA: TGTGCCAGCAGCCCTTTGATTGGACTAGCGGGGAATGAGCAGTTCTTC.

This chain uses TRBV27 with TRBJ2-1, with a weak D call TRBD2 (6 bases). The V end was cut by 5 bases, the J end by 2 bases, with 13 bases between. The CDR3 is made up of 15 amino acids. Germline CDR1 MNHEY, CDR2 SMNVEV (reference sequence). Here the CDR3 reads CASSKSGSAYNEQFF. CDR3 DNA: TGTGCCAGCAGTAAGAGCGGGTCGGCCTACAATGAGCAGTTCTTC.

The rearrangement links TRBV10-3 to TRBJ1-5, with 9 bases fitting TRBD1. Germline V lookup: CDR1 ENHRY, CDR2 SYGVKD. V lost 6 bases, J lost 6 bases, and 6 bases stayed unmatched. CDR3 length: 14 residues. The CDR3 coding sequence is TGTGCCATCAGCCCGGGACAGGGTCCTCAGCCCCAGCATTTT. This gives the protein CAISPGQGPQPQHF.

The rearrangement uses TRBV30 and TRBJ1-1; tentatively, D is TRBD1 (5 bases). CDR3 length equals 13 residues. In germline, CDR1 is GTSNPN, CDR2 SVGIG (reference sequence). The ends were cut back, 0 bases at V and 10 bases at J, with 15 bases in the middle. The CDR3 loop is CAWSVDGTGVAFF. CDR3 bases: TGTGCCTGGAGTGTAGACGGAACGGGGGTAGCTTTCTTT.

The chain recombines TRBV5-1 with TRBJ1-4; 9 positions match TRBD1. Per the germline V gene, CDR1 is SGHRS and CDR2 is YFSETQ. Germline trimming cut 4 bases from V and 5 bases from J; bases unmatched to any gene: 9. CDR3 length: 16 residues. CDR3 amino acids: CASSPSGTGSNEKLFF. The CDR3 DNA follows: TGCGCCAGCAGCCCATCAGGGACAGGGTCGAATGAAAAACTGTTTTTT.

The V gene is TRBV7-2, the J gene TRBJ1-1, with D hard to call. V lost 5 bases and J lost 0, with 13 bases in between. The germline gives CDR1 SGHTA, CDR2 FQGNSA. This CDR3 has 15 amino acids. The DNA for the CDR3 is TGTGCCAGCAGCCCCCCCCACAGTTTGAACACTGAAGCTTTCTTT. It yields the protein CASSPPHSLNTEAFF.

In its sample, this clone was seen a few times. The chain's CDR3 is CASRTGGQNIQYF. DNA for the CDR3: TGTGCCAGCAGGACAGGGGGCCAAAACATTCAGTACTTC. The rearrangement joins TRBV27 to TRBJ2-4; 10 bases are a match to TRBD1. The germline V gene encodes CDR1 MNHEY and CDR2 SMNVEV (reference sequence). The CDR3 has 13 amino acids. The trim removed 6 bases at V and 5 bases at J, leaving 1 base unmatched.

The chain has TRBV5-4 and TRBJ2-1, with D perhaps TRBD1 (7 bases). CDR3 length: 16 residues. CDR1 is SGHNT and CDR2 is YYREEE in the germline V gene (reference sequence). V lost 5 bases, J lost 3 bases, and 18 bases lay in between. The CDR3 bases are TGTGCCAGCAGTCCTGGCGGGGACAGAAACTACAATGAGCAGTTCTTC. It codes for CASSPGGDRNYNEQFF.

The chain carries TRBV7-3 and TRBJ2-1; 7 positions agree with TRBD2. The germline V gene encodes CDR1 SGHTA and CDR2 FQGTGA. The CDR3 loop spans 16 amino acids. V shed 0 bases and J 6 bases; nucleotides not matched to a gene: 8. CDR3 loop: CASSLTIGTKGNEQFF. In DNA form, the CDR3 reads TGTGCCAGCAGCTTAACAATTGGGACTAAGGGCAATGAGCAGTTCTTC.

The chain has TRBV4-1 and TRBJ2-7; the match to TRBD2 covers 9 bases. The CDR3 contains 19 residues. J gave up 0 bases and V 1 base, and 13 bases lay outside the gene matches. Looked up from germline, CDR1 is MGHRA and CDR2 is YSYEKL. The CDR3 DNA reads TGCGCCAGCAGCCAAGTTTTTTCCCCTCTAGCGGGGCACTCCTACGAGCAGTACTTC. Translating gives CASSQVFSPLAGHSYEQYF.

This sequence joins TRBV18 and TRBJ1-5; tentative D call: TRBD1 (6 bases). The CDR3 covers 16 residues. In germline, CDR1 is KGHSH, CDR2 LQKENI. Between the trimmed V and J ends, which lost 2 bases and 1 base, there was a span of 12 bases. CDR3 amino acids: CASSPGGRGSNQPQHF. The CDR3 nucleotides are TGTGCCAGCTCACCAGGGGGCAGGGGAAGCAATCAGCCCCAGCATTTT.

The chain couples TRBV5-1 to TRBJ2-3, with 7 positions matching TRBD2. The junction had 12 bases not matched to a gene; V was cut back by 4 bases and J by 4 bases. This CDR3 is built from 16 residues. Germline CDR1 reads SGHRS; CDR2 reads YFSETQ. CDR3 bases: TGCGCCAGCAGCACGAACGCCCGGGAGGCTTCAGATACGCAGTATTTT. It codes for CASSTNAREASDTQYF.

The chain is built from TRBV9 and TRBJ2-3, with 8 bases aligning to TRBD2. In germline, CDR1 is SGDLS, CDR2 YYNGEE. The CDR3 spans 16 residues. V lost 1 base, J lost 4 bases, and 8 bases stayed unmatched. The CDR3 bases are TGTGCCAGCAGCGTATTCGCTAGCGGGTCAGCAGATACGCAGTATTTT. This codes for CASSVFASGSADTQYF.

The chain links TRBV28 to TRBJ2-1; D unclear. The CDR3 contains 12 residues. In germline, CDR1 is MDHEN, CDR2 SYDVKM. The V end was cut by 6 bases, the J end by 10 bases, with 13 bases between. CDR3 amino acids: CASSSSFWEQFF. CDR3 sequence (DNA): TGTGCCAGCAGCAGCTCCTTTTGGGAGCAGTTCTTC.

The CDR3 here is CASSFDRATDTQYF. Here the CDR3 DNA reads TGTGCCAGCAGCTTCGACAGGGCCACAGATACGCAGTATTTT. The chain joins TRBV7-2 to TRBJ2-3; 7 nucleotides line up with TRBD1. V lost 3 bases, J lost 2 bases, and 2 bases stayed unmatched. The CDR3 is 14 residues long. The germline V gene has CDR1 SGHTA and CDR2 FQGNSA.

There are a few counts of this clone. This chain joins TRBV18 and TRBJ1-1; D unresolved. CDR1 and CDR2 from the germline V gene are KGHSH and LQKENI. The CDR3 runs to 13 residues. V was cut by 1 base and J by 10 bases, with 13 bases left in between. The CDR3, as DNA: TGTGCCAGCTCACCACTTCCAGAGCGATCAGCTTTCTTT. Amino acids: CASSPLPERSAFF.

V and J are TRBV6-5 and TRBJ1-3, with no clear D. This CDR3 spans 15 amino acids. Trimming cost V 2 bases and J 0 bases, with 8 bases left between them. CDR1 is MNHEY, CDR2 SVGAGI, per germline. Written as DNA, the CDR3 is TGTGCCAGCAGTTACGAAAAGAGCTCTGGAAACACCATATATTTT. As protein: CASSYEKSSGNTIYF.